This entry lists 15 T cell receptor beta chains sequenced from one sample in a study of blood T cell repertoires in COVID-19. Clones were sequenced by immunoSEQ multiplex PCR, and TCRdb holds only the in-frame ones, with some missing. The table shows about 350,000 clones, with approximately 90% occurring only once. Source material: peripheral blood. The receptors stem from a man aged 25 to 45 with COVID-19, enrolled during active disease.

The V call is TRBV7-6, the J call TRBJ2-7; D not certain. V lost 1 base to trimming and J lost 6 bases, with 4 bases between them. Germline V gene lookup returns CDR1 SGHVS and CDR2 FNYEAQ. This CDR3 has 11 amino acids. DNA of the CDR3: TGTGCCAGCAGCTTAGAGAGCGAGCAGTACTTC. Translation: CASSLESEQYF.

The chain carries TRBV7-7 and TRBJ2-3; 11 bases map to TRBD2. This CDR3 has 15 amino acids. V lost 6 bases to trimming and J lost 2 bases; unmatched junction nucleotides: 4. Germline lookup yields CDR1 SSHAT and CDR2 FNYEAQ (reference sequence). Here the CDR3 reads CASRRGLAATDTQYF. The CDR3 DNA sequence: TGTGCCAGCAGGCGGGGACTAGCGGCCACAGATACGCAGTATTTT.

The rearrangement uses TRBV7-9 and TRBJ1-5, with D perhaps matching TRBD1 (6 bases). Germline V gene lookup returns CDR1 SEHNR and CDR2 FQNEAQ (reference sequence). This CDR3 region has 16 residues. V shed 6 bases and J shed 2 bases, with 17 bases lying between them. Written as DNA, the CDR3 is TGTGCCAGCAGTTCTTTTACAGGGATTGGCAATCAGCCCCAGCATTTT. It codes for CASSSFTGIGNQPQHF.

The J gene is TRBJ2-7, the V gene TRBV5-6; D perhaps matches TRBD2 (6 bases). Trimming removed 0 bases at V and 10 bases at J, with 11 bases between. Germline lookup yields CDR1 SGHDT and CDR2 YYEEEE. The CDR3 is 12 residues long. CDR3 sequence: CASSLASGLQYF. The CDR3 DNA reads TGTGCCAGCAGCTTGGCCTCAGGACTACAGTACTTC.

V gene TRBV6-6 combines with J gene TRBJ2-7; TRBD1 aligns across 9 bases. The V gene's germline CDR1 is MNHNY and CDR2 SVGAGI (reference sequence). With V trimmed by 4 bases and J by 6 bases, 10 bases remained unmatched. The CDR3 covers 15 residues. CDR3 residues: CASSSPDRGGAEQYF. Written as DNA, the CDR3 is TGTGCCAGCAGTTCACCGGACAGGGGAGGGGCCGAGCAGTACTTC.

This clone was picked up a small number of times. This chain links TRBV19 with TRBJ1-5; D perhaps matches TRBD1 (6 bases). Germline lookup yields CDR1 LNHDA and CDR2 SQIVND (reference sequence). V was clipped by 7 bases and J by 0 bases, with 10 bases between them. CDR3 length equals 14 residues. The CDR3 region is CASTQGYSNQPQHF. CDR3 nucleotide sequence: TGTGCCAGTACACAGGGTTATAGCAATCAGCCCCAGCATTTT.

The rearrangement links TRBV5-4 to TRBJ2-7, with 7 bases aligning to TRBD2. This CDR3 is 14 amino acids long. Looked up from germline, CDR1 is SGHNT and CDR2 is YYREEE (reference sequence). After removal of 2 bases from V and 3 bases from J, the junction contained 5 bases not matched to a gene. CDR3 bases: TGTGCCAGCAGCTTTGGCGGGAGTGTCTACGAGCAGTACTTC. It yields the protein CASSFGGSVYEQYF.

This sequence joins TRBV2 and TRBJ2-7, with 11 bases aligning to TRBD1. The CDR3 extends over 14 amino acids. After removal of 6 bases from V and 4 bases from J, the junction contained 5 bases not matched to a gene. In germline, CDR1 is SNHLY, CDR2 FYNNEI. CDR3 sequence (DNA): TGTGCCAGCAGCCGGACAGGGGGCAGATACGAGCAGTACTTC. It specifies CASSRTGGRYEQYF.

This chain links TRBV5-4 with TRBJ1-4; perhaps TRBD1 as D (6 bases). Germline values: CDR1 SGHNT, CDR2 YYREEE (reference sequence). Trimming left V 4 bases short and J 5 bases short, with 12 bases between. The CDR3 consists of 14 residues. The CDR3 reads CASSIDRSNEKLFF. The CDR3 nucleotides read TGTGCCAGCAGCATCGACAGGTCCAATGAAAAACTGTTTTTT.

V gene TRBV5-1 combines with J gene TRBJ2-1, with 9 bases identical to TRBD2. CDR1 and CDR2 (germline): SGHRS, YFSETQ. The CDR3 length is 16 residues. With V trimmed by 4 bases and J by 1 base, 6 bases remained unmatched. This CDR3 is CASSPAGGRSYNEQFF. CDR3 bases: TGCGCCAGCAGCCCCGCGGGGGGGCGGTCCTACAATGAGCAGTTCTTC.

J is TRBJ2-1 and V is TRBV19, with D perhaps matching TRBD1 (6 bases). The CDR3 is made up of 15 amino acids. From germline, CDR1 is LNHDA and CDR2 SQIVND (reference sequence). The ends were cut back, 7 bases at V and 2 bases at J, with 15 bases in the middle. CDR3 bases: TGTGCCAGTATGGGAGAGGGGGTACCCTACAATGAGCAGTTCTTC. Translation: CASMGEGVPYNEQFF.

Remarks on this clone: This clone may be a read error of a much larger clone one base away. This specimen includes other DNA sequences encoding the same CDR3. The chain has TRBV7-3 and TRBJ1-1; maybe TRBD1 (6 bases). Per germline, CDR1 SGHTA and CDR2 FQGTGA. The CDR3 runs 13 residues. V lost 4 bases and J lost 1, with 7 bases in between. The CDR3 is CASSSQGNTEAFF. The CDR3 DNA reads as TGTGCCAGCAGCTCACAGGGGAACACTGAAGCTTTCTTT.

This chain joins TRBV18 and TRBJ2-7, with 9 bases aligning to TRBD1. V shed 3 bases and J 2 bases; nucleotides not matched to a gene: 5. Germline CDR1 KGHSH, CDR2 LQKENI. The CDR3 length is 15 residues. CDR3 DNA: TGTGCCAGCTCACCCCGACAGGGGGACACCTACGAGCAGTACTTC. This gives the protein CASSPRQGDTYEQYF.

The J gene is TRBJ1-1, the V gene TRBV7-9; D ambiguous. CDR3 size: 14 residues. Germline CDR1 is SEHNR and CDR2 is FQNEAQ (reference sequence). The V end lost 2 bases, the J end lost 10 bases, and 17 bases lay between the germline ends. CDR3 DNA sequence: TGTGCCAGCAGCTTATTACGGTCGACACTCGGAGCTTTCTTT. Protein: CASSLLRSTLGAFF.

A remark on this clone: This sample also contains other DNA sequences that code for the same CDR3. This chain joins TRBV12-5 and TRBJ1-2; D is unclear. V lost 0 bases and J lost 5, with 7 bases in between. CDR1 LGHNT and CDR2 FRNRAP come from the germline V gene. This CDR3 is built from 13 residues. Written as DNA, the CDR3 is TGTGCTAGTGGTTTGGTACGGGTATATGGCTACACCTTC. As protein: CASGLVRVYGYTF.